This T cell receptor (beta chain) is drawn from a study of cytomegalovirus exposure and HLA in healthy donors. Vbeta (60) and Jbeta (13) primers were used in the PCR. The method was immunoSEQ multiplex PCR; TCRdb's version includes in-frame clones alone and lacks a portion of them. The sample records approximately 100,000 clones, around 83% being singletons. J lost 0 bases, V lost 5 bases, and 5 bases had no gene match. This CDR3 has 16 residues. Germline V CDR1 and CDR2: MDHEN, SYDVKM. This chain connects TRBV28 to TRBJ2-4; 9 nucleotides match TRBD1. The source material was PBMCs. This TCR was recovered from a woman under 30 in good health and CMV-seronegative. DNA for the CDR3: TGTGCCAGCAGTCCACAGGGGGCAGCAGCCAAAAACATTCAGTACTTC. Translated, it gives CASSPQGAAAKNIQYF. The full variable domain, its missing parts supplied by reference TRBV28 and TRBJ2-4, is DVKVTQSSRYLVKRTGEKVFLECVQDMDHENMFWYRQDPGLGLRLIYFSYDVKMKEKGDIPEGYSVSREKKERFSLILESASTNQTSMYLCASSPQGAAAKNIQYFGAGTRLSVL.